These 6 T cell receptor beta chains came from one sample sequenced in a study of blood T cells in healthy people across ages. Primers used in a second PCR of roughly 7 to 12 cycles were a sample-barcoded 5' primer and a J-beta primer mix. TCRdb passed the 5' RACE reads through MiXCR, listing each CDR3 protein once. The data contain some 640,000 distinct CDR3 sequences, approximately 30% of them singletons. The specimen was blood. Source of these receptors: a woman over 75 in good health.

At least ten counts were recorded for this clonotype. The gene calls are TRBV10-2 and TRBJ1-1; D not certain. This CDR3 is built from 14 residues. With 0 bases removed from V and 2 bases from J, the gap between germline ends came to 7 bases. CDR1 is WSHSY, CDR2 SAAADI, per germline. The CDR3 sequence is CASSESRVNTEAFF. Here the CDR3 DNA reads TGCGCCAGCAGTGAGTCTCGAGTAAACACTGAAGCTTTCTTT.

This clonotype was observed a handful of times. This sequence joins TRBV20-1 and TRBJ2-2, with 10 bases that match TRBD2. There are 19 residues in the CDR3. CDR1 is DFQATT and CDR2 is SNEGSKA in the germline V gene (reference sequence). The J segment lost 4 bases and the V segment lost 0 bases, leaving 14 bases of the junction unmatched. CDR3: CSARDPRLAGESSTGELFF. CDR3 bases: TGCAGTGCTAGAGACCCCAGGCTAGCGGGGGAATCGAGCACCGGGGAGCTGTTTTTT.

About this clonotype itself: A much larger clone is a single base away; this may be a read error. The chain employs TRBV29-1 and TRBJ2-5, with 12 positions matching TRBD2. Unmatched junction bases numbered 17, after V lost 5 bases and J lost 13 bases. Germline assignment: CDR1 SQVTM and CDR2 ANQGSEA. This CDR3 has 15 residues. For the CDR3, the DNA is TGCAGCGTTTCGGGGGGACGGACTAGCGGGGACCTCGGGTACTTC. It codes for CSVSGGRTSGDLGYF.

Many counts were recorded for this clonotype. V usage is TRBV5-1 and J usage is TRBJ2-3, with D unresolved. The V end was cut by 4 bases, the J end by 0 bases, with 12 bases between. Germline CDR1 is SGHRS and CDR2 is YFSETQ. CDR3 length: 15 residues. The CDR3 sequence: CASSMTHTSTDTQYF. CDR3 DNA sequence: TGCGCCAGCAGCATGACCCACACTAGCACAGATACGCAGTATTTT. Together with reference TRBV5-1 and TRBJ2-3, the CDR3 gives the full variable domain: KAGVTQTPRYLIKTRGQQVTLSCSPISGHRSVSWYQQTPGQGLQFLFEYFSETQRNKGNFPGRFSGRQFSNSRSEMNVSTLELGDSALYLCASSMTHTSTDTQYFGPGTRLTVL.

This clonotype was counted ten times or more. The V and J genes are TRBV7-2 and TRBJ1-1; D is ambiguous. In germline, CDR1 is SGHTA, CDR2 FQGNSA. Deletions cut 5 bases from V and 4 bases from J, with 17 bases between. This CDR3 has 15 amino acids. In DNA, the CDR3 is TGTGCCAGCAGCCTCGATTTATCGGGATCCACTGAAGCTTTCTTT. Its protein product is CASSLDLSGSTEAFF.

This clonotype showed up just a few times. A clone one base away is much larger, so this may be a read error. V is TRBV7-6 and J is TRBJ2-1; the D gene is possibly TRBD1 (7 bases). Matching the DNA end better, TRBJ2-7 makes the J call doubtful. The germline gives CDR1 SGHVS, CDR2 FNYEAQ. The CDR3 covers 15 residues. As DNA, the CDR3 is TGTGCCAGCAGCCAGGGGGGCCCCCCCTACAATGAGCAGTACTTC. It yields the protein CASSQGGPPYNEQYF.